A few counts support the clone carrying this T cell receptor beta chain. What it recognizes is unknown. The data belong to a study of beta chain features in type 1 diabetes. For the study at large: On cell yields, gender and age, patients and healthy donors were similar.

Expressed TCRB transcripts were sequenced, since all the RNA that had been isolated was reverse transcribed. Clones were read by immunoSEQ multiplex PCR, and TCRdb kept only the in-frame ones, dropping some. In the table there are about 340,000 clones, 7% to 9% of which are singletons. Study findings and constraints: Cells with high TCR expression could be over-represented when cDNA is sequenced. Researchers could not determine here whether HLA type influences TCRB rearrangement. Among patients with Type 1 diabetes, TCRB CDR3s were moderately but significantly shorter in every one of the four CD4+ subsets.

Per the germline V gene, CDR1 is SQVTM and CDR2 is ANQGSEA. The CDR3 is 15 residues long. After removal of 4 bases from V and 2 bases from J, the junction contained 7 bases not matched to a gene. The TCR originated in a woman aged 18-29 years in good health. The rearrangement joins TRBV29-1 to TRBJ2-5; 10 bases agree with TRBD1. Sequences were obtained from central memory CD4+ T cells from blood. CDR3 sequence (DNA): TGCAGCGTTGGGGGCGGGACAGGGGTACAAGAGACCCAGTACTTC. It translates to CSVGGGTGVQETQYF.